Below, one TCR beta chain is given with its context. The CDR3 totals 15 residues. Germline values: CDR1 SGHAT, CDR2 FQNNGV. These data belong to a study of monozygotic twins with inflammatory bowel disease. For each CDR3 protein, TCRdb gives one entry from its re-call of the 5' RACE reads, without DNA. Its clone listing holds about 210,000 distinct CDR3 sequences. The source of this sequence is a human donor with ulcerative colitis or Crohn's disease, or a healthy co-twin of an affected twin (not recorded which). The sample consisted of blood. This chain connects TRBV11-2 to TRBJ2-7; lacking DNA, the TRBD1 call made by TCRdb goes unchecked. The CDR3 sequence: CASSLDPTGSYEQYF.